In this sample, the clone carrying this T cell receptor (beta chain) turned up many times. What it binds is unknown. The data derive from a study of T cell repertoires in cytomegalovirus infection. Looking at the study overall: In public TCR beta signatures, there were indications of both CMV infection and matching HLA type. Study-wide points: Carriers of CMV plus the relevant HLA were identified by cumulative public TCR beta family frequency. In two of eight donors, the top clonotype was HLA-C-restricted CMV-specific.

TCRdb ran MiXCR on the reads and lists one entry per CDR3 protein. This sample has about 260,000 distinct CDR3 sequences, with roughly 9% found just once. The CDR3 covers 13 residues. V was shortened by 5 bases and J by 13 bases, with 21 bases between the two germline ends. Germline V gene data show CDR1 as SGHTA and CDR2 as FQGNSA. This rearrangement joins TRBV7-2 to TRBJ2-7; TRBD1 or TRBD2 may be the D gene (5 bases each). The source material was PBMCs. The TCR originated in a human donor in good health (CMV status not recorded). Some clones in this sample may be carry-over from other donors' samples. The CDR3 DNA is TGTGCCAGCAGCCGAGGGGTGGGAATCCCCGATTACTTC. Protein: CASSRGVGIPDYF.